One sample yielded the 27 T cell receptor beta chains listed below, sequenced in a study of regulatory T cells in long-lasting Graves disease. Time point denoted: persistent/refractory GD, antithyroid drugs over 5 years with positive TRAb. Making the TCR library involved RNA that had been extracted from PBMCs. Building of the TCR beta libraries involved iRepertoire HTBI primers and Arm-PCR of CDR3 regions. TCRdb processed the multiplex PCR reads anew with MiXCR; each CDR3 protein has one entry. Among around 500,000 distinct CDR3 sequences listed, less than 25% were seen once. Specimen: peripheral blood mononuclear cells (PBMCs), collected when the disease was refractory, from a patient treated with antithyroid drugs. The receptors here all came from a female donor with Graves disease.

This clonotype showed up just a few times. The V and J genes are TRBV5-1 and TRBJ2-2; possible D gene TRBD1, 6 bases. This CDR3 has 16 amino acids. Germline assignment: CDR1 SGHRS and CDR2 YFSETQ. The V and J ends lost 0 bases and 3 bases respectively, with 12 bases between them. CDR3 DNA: TGCGCCAGCAGCTTGGCAGGGGCTCTTGACACCGGGGAGCTGTTTTTT. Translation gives CASSLAGALDTGELFF.

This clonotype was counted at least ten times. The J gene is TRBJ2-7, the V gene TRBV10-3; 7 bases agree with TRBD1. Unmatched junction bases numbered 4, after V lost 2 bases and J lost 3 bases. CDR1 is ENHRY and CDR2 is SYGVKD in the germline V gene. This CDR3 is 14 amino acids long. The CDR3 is CAISEVDRVYEQYF. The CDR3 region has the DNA TGTGCCATCAGTGAGGTTGACAGGGTCTACGAGCAGTACTTC.

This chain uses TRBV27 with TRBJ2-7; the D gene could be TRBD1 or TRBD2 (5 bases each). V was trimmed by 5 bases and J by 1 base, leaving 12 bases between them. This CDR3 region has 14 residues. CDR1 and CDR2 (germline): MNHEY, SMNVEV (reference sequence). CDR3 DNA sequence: TGTGCCAGCAGTCCCCGAGGGGATTCCTACGAGCAGTACTTC. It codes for CASSPRGDSYEQYF.

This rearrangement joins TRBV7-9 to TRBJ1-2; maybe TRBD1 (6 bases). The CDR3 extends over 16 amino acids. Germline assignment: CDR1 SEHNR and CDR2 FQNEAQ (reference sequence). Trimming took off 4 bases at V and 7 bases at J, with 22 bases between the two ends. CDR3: CASSSQRTRGEGGYTF. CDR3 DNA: TGTGCCAGCAGCTCGCAACGGACAAGGGGGGAAGGTGGCTACACCTTC.

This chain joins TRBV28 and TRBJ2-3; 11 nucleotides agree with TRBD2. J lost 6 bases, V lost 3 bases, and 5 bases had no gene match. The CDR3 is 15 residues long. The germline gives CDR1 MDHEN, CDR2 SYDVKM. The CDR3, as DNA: TGTGCCAGCAGTTTCGGTCCTAGCGGGAGGGATACGCAGTATTTT. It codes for CASSFGPSGRDTQYF.

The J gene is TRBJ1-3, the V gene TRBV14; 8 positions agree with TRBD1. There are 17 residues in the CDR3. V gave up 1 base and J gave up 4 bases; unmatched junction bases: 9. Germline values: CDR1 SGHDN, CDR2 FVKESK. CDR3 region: CASSQASRQGAGNTIYF. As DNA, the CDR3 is TGTGCCAGCAGCCAAGCGTCGCGGCAGGGGGCAGGAAACACCATATATTTT. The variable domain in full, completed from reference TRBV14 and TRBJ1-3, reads EAGVTQFPSHSVIEKGQTVTLRCDPISGHDNLYWYRRVMGKEIKFLLHFVKESKQDESGMPNNRFLAERTGGTYSTLKVQPAELEDSGVYFCASSQASRQGAGNTIYFGEGSWLTVV.

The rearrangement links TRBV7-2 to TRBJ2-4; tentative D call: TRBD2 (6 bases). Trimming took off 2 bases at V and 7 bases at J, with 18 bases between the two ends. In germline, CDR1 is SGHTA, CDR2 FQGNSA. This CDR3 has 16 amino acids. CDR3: CASSLILGGRRNIQYF. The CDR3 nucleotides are TGTGCCAGCAGCTTAATTCTCGGGGGACGGAGGAACATTCAGTACTTC.

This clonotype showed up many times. CDR3 sequence reads: CASSLTRGNIQYF. The CDR3 region has the DNA TGTGCCAGCAGCTTAACCCGGGGGAACATTCAGTACTTC. The chain links TRBV12-3 or TRBV12-4 to TRBJ2-4, with a weak D call TRBD2 (6 bases). The CDR3 has 13 residues. V lost 6 bases to trimming and J lost 7 bases, with 13 bases between them.

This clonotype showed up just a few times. The CDR3 here is CASSITAGEAEQYF. The CDR3 coding sequence is TGTGCCAGTAGTATAACAGCGGGAGAAGCCGAGCAGTACTTC. The gene calls are TRBV19 and TRBJ2-7, with 8 bases identical to TRBD2. The CDR3 has 14 residues. Germline values: CDR1 LNHDA, CDR2 SQIVND (reference sequence). Trimming cost V 2 bases and J 6 bases; bases outside gene matches: 6.

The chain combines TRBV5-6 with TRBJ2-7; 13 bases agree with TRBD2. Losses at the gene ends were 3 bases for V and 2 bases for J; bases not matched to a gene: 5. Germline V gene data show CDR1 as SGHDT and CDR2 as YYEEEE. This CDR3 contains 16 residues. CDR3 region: CASSYTGLAGTYEQYF. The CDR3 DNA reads TGTGCCAGCAGCTACACGGGACTAGCGGGAACCTACGAGCAGTACTTC.

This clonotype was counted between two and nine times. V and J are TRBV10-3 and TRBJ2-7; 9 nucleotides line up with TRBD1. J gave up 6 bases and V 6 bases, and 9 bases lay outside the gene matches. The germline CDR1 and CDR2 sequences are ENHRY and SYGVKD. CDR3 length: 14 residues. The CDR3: CAISLPGQGREQYF. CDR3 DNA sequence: TGTGCCATCAGCCTACCGGGACAGGGTCGCGAGCAGTACTTC.

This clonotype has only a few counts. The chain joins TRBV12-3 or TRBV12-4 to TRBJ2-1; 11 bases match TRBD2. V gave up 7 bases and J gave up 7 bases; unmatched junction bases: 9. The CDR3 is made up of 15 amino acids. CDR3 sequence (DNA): TGTGCCAGCACCACTAGCGGGAGACGAGGTAATGAGCAGTTCTTC. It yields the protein CASTTSGRRGNEQFF.

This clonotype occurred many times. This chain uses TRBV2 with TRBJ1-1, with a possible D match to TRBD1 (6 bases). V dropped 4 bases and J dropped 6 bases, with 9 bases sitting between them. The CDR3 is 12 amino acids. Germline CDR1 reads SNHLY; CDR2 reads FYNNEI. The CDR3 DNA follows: TGTGCCAGCAGTGGCGGGACATCTGAAGCTTTCTTT. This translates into CASSGGTSEAFF.

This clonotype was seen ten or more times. CDR3 DNA: TGTGCCAGCGAAAGGGACAGGGGCCTTCAAGAGACCCAGTACTTC. Amino acids: CASERDRGLQETQYF. The gene calls are TRBV2 and TRBJ2-5, with 10 bases lining up with TRBD1. CDR1 is SNHLY and CDR2 is FYNNEI in the germline V gene. V shed 8 bases and J 2 bases; nucleotides not matched to a gene: 8. This CDR3 spans 15 amino acids.

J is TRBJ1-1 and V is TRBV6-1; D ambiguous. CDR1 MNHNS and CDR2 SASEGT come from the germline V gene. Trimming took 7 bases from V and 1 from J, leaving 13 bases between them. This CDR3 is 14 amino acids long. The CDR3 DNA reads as TGTGCCAGCAACCTCATACACGGGAACACTGAAGCTTTCTTT. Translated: CASNLIHGNTEAFF.

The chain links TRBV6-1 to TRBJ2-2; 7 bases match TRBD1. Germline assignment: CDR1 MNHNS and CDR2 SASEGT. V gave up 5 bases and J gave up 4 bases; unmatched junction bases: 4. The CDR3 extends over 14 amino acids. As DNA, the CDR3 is TGTGCCAGCAGTCCGGGACAGACCACCGGGGAGCTGTTTTTT. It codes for CASSPGQTTGELFF.

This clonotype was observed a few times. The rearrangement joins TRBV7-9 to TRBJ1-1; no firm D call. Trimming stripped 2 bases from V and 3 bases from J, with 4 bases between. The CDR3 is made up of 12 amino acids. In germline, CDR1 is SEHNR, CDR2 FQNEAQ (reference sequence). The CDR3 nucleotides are TGTGCCAGCAGCTTATTTGACACTGAAGCTTTCTTT. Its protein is CASSLFDTEAFF.

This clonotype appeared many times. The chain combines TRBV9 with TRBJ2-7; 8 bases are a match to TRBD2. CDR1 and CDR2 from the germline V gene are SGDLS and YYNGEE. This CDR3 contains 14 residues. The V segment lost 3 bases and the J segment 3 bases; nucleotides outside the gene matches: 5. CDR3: CASSGSGSDYEQYF. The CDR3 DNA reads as TGTGCCAGCAGCGGGAGCGGGAGCGACTACGAGCAGTACTTC.

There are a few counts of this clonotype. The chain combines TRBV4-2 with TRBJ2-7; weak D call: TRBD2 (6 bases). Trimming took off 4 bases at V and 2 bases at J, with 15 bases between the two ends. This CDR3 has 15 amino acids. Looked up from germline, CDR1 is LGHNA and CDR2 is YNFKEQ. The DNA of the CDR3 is TGTGCCAGCAGCCTTCAGGGCACGGGGGCCTACGAGCAGTACTTC. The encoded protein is CASSLQGTGAYEQYF.

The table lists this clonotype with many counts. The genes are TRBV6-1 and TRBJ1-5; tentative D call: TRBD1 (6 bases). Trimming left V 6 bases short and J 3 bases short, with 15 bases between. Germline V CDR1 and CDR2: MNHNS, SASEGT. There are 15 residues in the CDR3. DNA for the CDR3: TGTGCCAGCAGACCCACCTCAGGGGACAATCAGCCCCAGCATTTT. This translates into CASRPTSGDNQPQHF.

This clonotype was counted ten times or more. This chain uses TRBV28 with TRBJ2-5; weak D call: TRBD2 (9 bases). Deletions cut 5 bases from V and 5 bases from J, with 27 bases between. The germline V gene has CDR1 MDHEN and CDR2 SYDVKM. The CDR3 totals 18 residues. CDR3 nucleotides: TGTGCCAGCAGTCCGCAGGGGGCGGGAGGGATTTCGTCGGAGACCCAGTACTTC. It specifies CASSPQGAGGISSETQYF. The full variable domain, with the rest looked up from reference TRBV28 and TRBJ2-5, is DVKVTQSSRYLVKRTGEKVFLECVQDMDHENMFWYRQDPGLGLRLIYFSYDVKMKEKGDIPEGYSVSREKKERFSLILESASTNQTSMYLCASSPQGAGGISSETQYFGPGTRLLVL.

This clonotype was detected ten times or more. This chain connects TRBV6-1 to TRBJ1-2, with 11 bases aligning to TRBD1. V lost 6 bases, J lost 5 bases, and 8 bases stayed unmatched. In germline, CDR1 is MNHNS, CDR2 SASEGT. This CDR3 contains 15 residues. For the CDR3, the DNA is TGTGCCAGCAGCCCCGGACAGGGGGCTTGGTATGGCTACACCTTC. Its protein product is CASSPGQGAWYGYTF.

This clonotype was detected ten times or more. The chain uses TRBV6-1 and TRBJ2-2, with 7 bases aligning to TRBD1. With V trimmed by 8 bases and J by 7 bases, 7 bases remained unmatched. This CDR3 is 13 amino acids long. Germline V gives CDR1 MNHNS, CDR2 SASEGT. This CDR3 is CASATGIIGELFF. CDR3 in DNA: TGTGCCAGCGCGACAGGGATTATCGGGGAGCTGTTTTTT.

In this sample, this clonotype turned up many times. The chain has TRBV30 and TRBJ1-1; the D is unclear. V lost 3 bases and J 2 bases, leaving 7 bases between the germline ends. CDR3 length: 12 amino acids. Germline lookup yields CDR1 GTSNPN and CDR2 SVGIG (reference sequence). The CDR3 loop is CAWSAGNTEAFF. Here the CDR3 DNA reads TGTGCCTGGAGCGCAGGAAACACTGAAGCTTTCTTT.

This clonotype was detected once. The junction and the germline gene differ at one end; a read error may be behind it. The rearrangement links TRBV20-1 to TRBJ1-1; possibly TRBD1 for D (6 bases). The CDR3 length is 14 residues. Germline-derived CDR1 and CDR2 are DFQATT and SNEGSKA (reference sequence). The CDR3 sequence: CSAPRRGMNAEAFF. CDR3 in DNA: TGCAGTGCCCCACGGAGGGGGATGAACGCTGAAGCTTTCTTT.

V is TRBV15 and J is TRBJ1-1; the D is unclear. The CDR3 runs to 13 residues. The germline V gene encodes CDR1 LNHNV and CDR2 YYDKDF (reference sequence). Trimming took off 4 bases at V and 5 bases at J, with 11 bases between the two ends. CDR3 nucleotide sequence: TGTGCCACCAGCACCTTGGGGTTGACTGAAGCTTTCTTT. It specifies CATSTLGLTEAFF.

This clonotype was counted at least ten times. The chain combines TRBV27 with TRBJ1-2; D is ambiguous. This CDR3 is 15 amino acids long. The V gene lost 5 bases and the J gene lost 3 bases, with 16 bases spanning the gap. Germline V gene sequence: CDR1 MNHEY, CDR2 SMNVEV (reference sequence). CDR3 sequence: CASSLVPRSDYGYTF. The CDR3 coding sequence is TGTGCCAGCAGTCTGGTTCCGCGTTCCGACTATGGCTACACCTTC.